This T cell receptor (beta chain) is drawn from a study of CD8+ T cells in alopecia areata. This sample's treatment: oral pan-JAK inhibitor, 5-10 mg twice daily. RNA extraction and reverse transcription yielded cDNA as sequencing template. The table came from immunoSEQ multiplex PCR; TCRdb's copy has only in-frame clones and leaves some out. Of 110,000 to 150,000 clones listed, approximately 86% are singletons. The length of the CDR3 is 15 residues. Germline V gene lookup returns CDR1 SGHRS and CDR2 YFSETQ. The trim removed 4 bases at V and 2 bases at J, leaving 5 bases unmatched. This TCR came from a human donor with alopecia areata. The input for sequencing was CD8+ T cells sorted from blood, taken at week 4, from a patient treated with tofacitinib. This chain uses TRBV5-1 with TRBJ2-7; 11 bases match TRBD2. CDR3 amino acids: CASSHSGGETYEQYF. The CDR3 nucleotides read TGCGCCAGCAGCCATAGCGGGGGGGAAACCTACGAGCAGTACTTC. The entire variable domain, with the rest obtained from reference TRBV5-1 and TRBJ2-7, is as follows: KAGVTQTPRYLIKTRGQQVTLSCSPISGHRSVSWYQQTPGQGLQFLFEYFSETQRNKGNFPGRFSGRQFSNSRSEMNVSTLELGDSALYLCASSHSGGETYEQYFGPGTRLTVT.